What follows describes a single TCR beta chain. Its antigen is unidentified. The record originates from a study of siplizumab effects on memory and regulatory T cells. Findings of the study overall: Siplizumab brought about a significant reduction in alloreactive sequences traceable to unstimulated CD4+ memory cells. It was not possible to assign a naive or memory phenotype to roughly 80-97% of proliferating CD4+ or CD8+ clones. A mean of about 72% of mappable alloreactive CD4+ clones were Treg-derived with siplizumab, compared with 26.9% in controls. Proliferating Tregs taken from siplizumab cultures were not shown to have a confirmed suppressive function.

Profiled with immunoSEQ multiplex PCR; TCRdb holds only in-frame clones, not every one. The sample lists 90,000 to 120,000 clones; 92% were seen once. After removal of 6 bases from V and 2 bases from J, the junction contained 10 bases not matched to a gene. The CDR3 extends over 16 amino acids. Germline CDR1 and CDR2: SNHLY and FYNNEI. The sample comprised Tregs sorted from blood. The chain couples TRBV2 to TRBJ2-3; TRBD2 matches at 8 bases. This sequence was found in a human donor in good health. The CDR3 DNA reads as TGTGCCAGCAGCGCCTCCGGGACTAGTGTCACAGATACGCAGTATTTT. Protein sequence: CASSASGTSVTDTQYF.